The subject of this entry is one T cell receptor (beta chain). This clone's antigen is unknown. It has no much larger one-base neighbor in the sample; base qualities were not kept. TCR libraries were generated with the immunoSEQ multiplex PCR assay, using TCR-beta and/or TCR-alpha/delta assays for each sample. Amplified TCR libraries were sequenced on the Illumina high-throughput platform. The authors' pipeline ran thus. Clustering and dimensionality reduction were performed using pairwise TCRdist distances among GMM-specific receptors from ex vivo sorted or in vitro expanded T cells. Each clinical repertoire received a mean NN-distance score, defined as the average TCRdist to the nearest 10% of tetramer-positive reference sequences. GEM TCR motif frequency was calculated as the fraction of unique TCRs that matched known GEM sequences by V/J usage and CDR3 length. Linear discriminant analysis with leave-one-out cross-validation, implemented in scikit-learn, was used to classify active tuberculosis. Imported from immuneACCESS, the table was reduced by TCRdb to in-frame sequences with V and J called. These copies leave out some clones; in studies compared against another copy, an unresolved V gene accounts for under half, and the cause of the remainder is not known. V, J and clone size are taken as reported in that table, and D and trimming were inferred from the DNA itself. The sample yields 30,000 to 35,000 clones; about 95% were counted once. The ten largest clones add up to 2.4% of the sample.

At study entry, a tuberculin skin test and the QuantiFERON-TB GOLD In-Tube IGRA were used to screen adolescents for latent tuberculosis infection. Immunosequencing of unsorted cryopreserved PBMC covered, on average, about 99,000 T cells per clinical donor. Eleven high schools in the Worcester region of the Western Cape, South Africa, served as enrollment sites for adolescents aged 12 to 18 years. Approximately ten M. tuberculosis-infected adolescents and roughly 10 uninfected adolescents were selected, with the two groups matched for age and sex. PBMC from adolescents were isolated by density centrifugation from freshly drawn heparinized blood and then cryopreserved. This sample is part of a study of T cells in tuberculosis (dated by TCRdb to about 2018). With regard to the full study: The study combined CD1B tetramers and high-throughput TCR immunosequencing to characterize T cells specific for the mycobacterial lipid antigen glucose monomycolate (GMM). In a South African clinical cohort, IGRA-negative adolescents, IGRA-positive adolescents with latent tuberculosis and adults with active tuberculosis were compared, with roughly 9 people in each group.

Summary of the overall study and its limitations: Smaller NN-distances were partly driven by shorter CDR3-alpha lengths in active tuberculosis patients, and statistical significance was not reached for the TCR-beta difference. Active tuberculosis TCR-alpha repertoires showed smaller mean NN-distances to GMM-specific TCRs than IGRA-negative controls, suggesting clonal expansion of these TCRs. With the diverse GMM-specific repertoire as input, a classifier achieved more than 85% accuracy (AUROC around 0.88), whereas GEM motif frequencies as input gave under 75% accuracy. Clinical samples were chosen by availability of cryopreserved specimens, and active tuberculosis cases were adults while controls were adolescents.

The CDR3, cysteine through phenylalanine, is 14 amino acids long. Left in the record is the CDR3 DNA by itself, 42 bases read in frame from the first base. For this chain, trimming is 4 bases at the V end and 3 bases at the J end, and the number of junction bases without a gene match is 3. CDR1 is given as MGHRA and CDR2 as YSYEKL, both from the germline V gene. This receptor chain uses TRBV4-1 and TRBJ2-3; 8 junctional bases match TRBD1. The sample was PBMCs. The sequence was collected from a donor aged 10-30 years with latent tuberculosis or without tuberculosis infection. The DNA reads as follows: TGCGCCAGCAGCCCAGGACAGGGAACAGATACGCAGTATTTT. It encodes CASSPGQGTDTQYF.